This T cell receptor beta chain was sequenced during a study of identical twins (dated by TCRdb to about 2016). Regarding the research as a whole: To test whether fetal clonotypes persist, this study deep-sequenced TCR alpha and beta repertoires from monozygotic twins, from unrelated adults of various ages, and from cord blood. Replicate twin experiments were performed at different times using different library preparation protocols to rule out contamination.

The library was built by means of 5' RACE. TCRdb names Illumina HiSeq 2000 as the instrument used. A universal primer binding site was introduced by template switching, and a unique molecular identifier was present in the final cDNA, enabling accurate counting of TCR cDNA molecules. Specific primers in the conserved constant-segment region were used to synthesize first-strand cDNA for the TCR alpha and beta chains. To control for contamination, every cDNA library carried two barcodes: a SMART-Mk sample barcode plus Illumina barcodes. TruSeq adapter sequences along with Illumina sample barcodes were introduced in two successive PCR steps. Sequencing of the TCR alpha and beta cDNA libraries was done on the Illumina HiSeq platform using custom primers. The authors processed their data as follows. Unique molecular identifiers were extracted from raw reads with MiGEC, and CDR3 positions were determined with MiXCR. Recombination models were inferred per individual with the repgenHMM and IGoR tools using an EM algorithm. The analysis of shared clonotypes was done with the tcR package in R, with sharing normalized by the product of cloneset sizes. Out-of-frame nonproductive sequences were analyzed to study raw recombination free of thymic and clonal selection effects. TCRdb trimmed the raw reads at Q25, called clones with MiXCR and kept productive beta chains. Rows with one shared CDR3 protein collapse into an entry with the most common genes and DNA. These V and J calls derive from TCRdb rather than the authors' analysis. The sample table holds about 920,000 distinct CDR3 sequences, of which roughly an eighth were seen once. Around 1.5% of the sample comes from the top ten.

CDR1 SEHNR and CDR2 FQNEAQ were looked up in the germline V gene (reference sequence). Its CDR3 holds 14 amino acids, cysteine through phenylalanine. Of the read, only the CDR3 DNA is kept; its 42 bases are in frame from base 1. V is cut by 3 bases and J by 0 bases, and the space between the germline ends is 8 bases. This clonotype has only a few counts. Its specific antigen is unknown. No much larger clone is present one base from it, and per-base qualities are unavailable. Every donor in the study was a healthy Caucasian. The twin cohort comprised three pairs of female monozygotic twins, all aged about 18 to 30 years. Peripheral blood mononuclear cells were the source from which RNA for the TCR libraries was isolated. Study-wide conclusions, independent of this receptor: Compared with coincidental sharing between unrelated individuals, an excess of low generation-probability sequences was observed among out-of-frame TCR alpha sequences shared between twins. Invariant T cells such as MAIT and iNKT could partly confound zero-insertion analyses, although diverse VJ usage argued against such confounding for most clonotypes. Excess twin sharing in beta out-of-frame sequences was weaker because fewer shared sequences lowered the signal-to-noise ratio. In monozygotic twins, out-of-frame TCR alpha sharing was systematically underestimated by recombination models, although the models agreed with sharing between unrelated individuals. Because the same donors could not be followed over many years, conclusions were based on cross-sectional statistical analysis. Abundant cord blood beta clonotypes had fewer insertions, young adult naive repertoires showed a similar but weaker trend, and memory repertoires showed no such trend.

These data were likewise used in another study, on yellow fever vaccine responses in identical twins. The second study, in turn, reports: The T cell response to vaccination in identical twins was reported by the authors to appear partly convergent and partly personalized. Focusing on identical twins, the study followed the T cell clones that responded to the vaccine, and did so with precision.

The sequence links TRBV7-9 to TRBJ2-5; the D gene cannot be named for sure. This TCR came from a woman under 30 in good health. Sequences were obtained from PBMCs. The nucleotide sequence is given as TGTGCCAGCAGCTTTTATGAGTACCAAGAGACCCAGTACTTC. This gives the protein CASSFYEYQETQYF.